The 21 T cell receptor beta chains below come from one sample, sequenced in a study of cytomegalovirus exposure and HLA in healthy donors. Primers for the PCR totalled 60 Vbeta and 13 Jbeta. TCRdb's table, derived via immunoSEQ multiplex PCR, lists solely in-frame clones and lacks some. The sample yields 150,000 to 200,000 clones, 82% seen once. The sample consisted of PBMCs. Receptors were obtained from a man aged 35 to 55 in good health and CMV-seronegative.

The CDR3 is CASIEHSEGLREKLFF. Written as DNA, the CDR3 is TGCGCCAGCATCGAACACTCGGAGGGGCTTCGAGAAAAACTGTTTTTT. The chain has TRBV10-1 and TRBJ1-4; TRBD1 might be the D (5 bases). Trimming stripped 7 bases from V and 8 bases from J, with 23 bases between. Germline CDR1 and CDR2: WNHNN and SYGVQD (reference sequence). This CDR3 comprises 16 residues.

The chain carries TRBV4-1 and TRBJ2-7; 8 bases map to TRBD2. Germline CDR1 and CDR2: MGHRA and YSYEKL. The V and J ends lost 2 bases and 3 bases, in that order; junction bases with no gene match: 6. This CDR3 has 15 amino acids. The CDR3 region is CASSQIPAGGYEQYF. The DNA for the CDR3 is TGCGCCAGCAGCCAAATCCCGGCGGGGGGCTACGAGCAGTACTTC.

The genes are TRBV28 and TRBJ1-1; TRBD1 is a possible D gene (6 bases). The germline V gene has CDR1 MDHEN and CDR2 SYDVKM. The CDR3 has 13 amino acids. V shed 3 bases and J shed 11 bases, with 16 bases lying between them. The CDR3, as DNA: TGTGCCAGCAGTTTTCCACAGGGCCGAGGGGCTTTCTTT. Its protein product is CASSFPQGRGAFF. Together with reference TRBV28 and TRBJ1-1, the CDR3 gives the full variable domain: DVKVTQSSRYLVKRTGEKVFLECVQDMDHENMFWYRQDPGLGLRLIYFSYDVKMKEKGDIPEGYSVSREKKERFSLILESASTNQTSMYLCASSFPQGRGAFFGQGTRLTVV.

The chain couples TRBV28 to TRBJ1-2; no reliable D call. CDR1 is MDHEN and CDR2 is SYDVKM in the germline V gene. The CDR3 is 15 residues long. Trimming removed 4 bases from V and 0 bases from J, with 12 bases in between. CDR3 protein: CASSSRGIANYGYTF. In DNA, the CDR3 is TGTGCCAGCAGTTCCCGCGGCATCGCTAACTATGGCTACACCTTC.

The chain has TRBV14 and TRBJ2-1; TRBD1 might be the D (6 bases). The CDR3 totals 15 residues. Trimming removed 6 bases from V and 4 bases from J, with 16 bases in between. Looked up from germline, CDR1 is SGHDN and CDR2 is FVKESK. The CDR3 DNA follows: TGTGCCAGCAGTTACACAGGGCCCGGGTACAATGAGCAGTTCTTC. It translates to CASSYTGPGYNEQFF.

V is TRBV2 and J is TRBJ2-7; TRBD2 matches at 8 bases. Losses at the gene ends were 4 bases for V and 2 bases for J; bases not matched to a gene: 7. The length of the CDR3 is 15 residues. CDR1 SNHLY and CDR2 FYNNEI come from the germline V gene. The CDR3 spells CASSAAGGSTYEQYF. In nucleotides, the CDR3 is TGTGCCAGCAGTGCCGCGGGGGGATCTACCTACGAGCAGTACTTC.

The V gene is TRBV5-1, the J gene TRBJ2-1; the match to TRBD2 covers 7 bases. This CDR3 contains 16 residues. CDR1 is SGHRS, CDR2 YFSETQ, per germline. V trimming: 0 bases; J trimming: 13 bases; junction bases outside the gene matches: 16. The CDR3 sequence: CASSLAGTKGGLEQFF. CDR3 in DNA: TGCGCCAGCAGCTTGGCCGGGACTAAGGGCGGATTAGAACAGTTCTTC.

V and J are TRBV11-3 and TRBJ1-2, with TRBD1 matching over 12 bases. The ends lost 5 bases at V and 13 bases at J; junction bases unmatched: 8. CDR3 length: 13 amino acids. Germline V gene sequence: CDR1 SGHNT, CDR2 YENEEA. CDR3 sequence: CASSPRDRGPPTF. DNA of the CDR3: TGTGCCAGCAGCCCCCGGGACAGGGGGCCTCCCACCTTC.

The genes are TRBV28 and TRBJ2-7; possible D gene TRBD2, 6 bases. Trimming stripped 6 bases from V and 1 base from J, with 16 bases between. This CDR3 is 15 amino acids long. Per germline, CDR1 MDHEN and CDR2 SYDVKM. This CDR3 reads CASSLPGVRSYEQYF. DNA of the CDR3: TGTGCCAGCAGCCTTCCGGGGGTGAGGTCCTACGAGCAGTACTTC.

The chain recombines TRBV15 with TRBJ1-5; 8 bases are shared with TRBD1. The V gene end was trimmed by 0 bases and the J gene end by 10 bases; junction bases not matched to a gene: 8. CDR1 and CDR2 from the germline V gene are LNHNV and YYDKDF (reference sequence). The CDR3 sequence is 15 residues long. The CDR3 DNA reads as TGTGCCACCAGCAGAGATCGGGCCTCAGGGGGCCCCCAGCATTTT. It encodes CATSRDRASGGPQHF. Full variable domain (outside the CDR3, taken from reference TRBV15 and TRBJ1-5): DAMVIQNPRYQVTQFGKPVTLSCSQTLNHNVMYWYQQKSSQAPKLLFHYYDKDFNNEADTPDNFQSRRPNTSFCFLDIRSPGLGDTAMYLCATSRDRASGGPQHFGDGTRLSIL.

On this clone itself: At one of its ends the junction is not consistent with the germline gene, which may arise from a read error. The chain employs TRBV7-7 and TRBJ2-2, with unresolved D. The length of the CDR3 is 13 residues. Germline assignment: CDR1 SSHAT and CDR2 FNYEAQ (reference sequence). This CDR3 is CASSLDFTGELFF. The DNA for the CDR3 is TGTGCTAGCAGCTTAGACTTCACCGGGGAGCTGTTTTTT.

Regarding this clone: Distinct nucleotide sequences in the sample also encode this CDR3. The genes are TRBV9 and TRBJ1-1; possibly TRBD1 for D (6 bases). Looked up from germline, CDR1 is SGDLS and CDR2 is YYNGEE. The ends were cut back, 2 bases at V and 0 bases at J, with 14 bases in the middle. The CDR3 length is 16 residues. The CDR3 sequence: CASSVGYRVMNTEAFF. In DNA, the CDR3 is TGTGCCAGCAGCGTTGGGTACAGGGTAATGAACACTGAAGCTTTCTTT. Complete variable domain (other parts from reference TRBV9 and TRBJ1-1): DSGVTQTPKHLITATGQRVTLRCSPRSGDLSVYWYQQSLDQGLQFLIQYYNGEERAKGNILERFSAQQFPDLHSELNLSSLELGDSALYFCASSVGYRVMNTEAFFGQGTRLTVV.

The CDR3: CASSVANWGLYGYTF. The CDR3 DNA reads as TGTGCCAGCAGCGTAGCTAACTGGGGGCTCTATGGCTACACCTTC. This sequence joins TRBV9 and TRBJ1-2, with D maybe TRBD1 (6 bases). V dropped 0 bases and J dropped 4 bases, with 13 bases sitting between them. The germline V gene encodes CDR1 SGDLS and CDR2 YYNGEE. The CDR3 runs to 15 residues.

The chain uses TRBV28 and TRBJ2-7, with TRBD2 identical over 9 bases. The CDR3 is 17 residues long. J lost 0 bases, V lost 6 bases, and 12 bases had no gene match. Germline assignment: CDR1 MDHEN and CDR2 SYDVKM. The CDR3 sequence is CASRAQIAGARSYEQYF. The CDR3 region has the DNA TGTGCCAGCAGGGCTCAGATAGCGGGAGCACGCTCCTACGAGCAGTACTTC.

The chain joins TRBV19 to TRBJ2-7; D gene unclear. Germline V gene sequence: CDR1 LNHDA, CDR2 SQIVND (reference sequence). The CDR3 extends over 15 amino acids. V lost 4 bases to trimming and J lost 1 base, with 14 bases between them. The CDR3 loop is CASSTPTRGSYEQYF. Here the CDR3 DNA reads TGTGCCAGTAGTACCCCAACGCGCGGATCCTACGAGCAGTACTTC.

This clone was recorded only once. The chain carries TRBV5-1 and TRBJ2-2, with TRBD2 matching 9 bases. With V trimmed by 2 bases and J by 1 base, 0 bases remained unmatched. CDR1 and CDR2 (germline): SGHRS, YFSETQ. The length of the CDR3 is 15 residues. CDR3 in amino acids: CASSFSGGNTGELFF. The CDR3 nucleotides are TGCGCCAGCAGCTTTAGCGGGGGGAACACCGGGGAGCTGTTTTTT.

V gene TRBV9 combines with J gene TRBJ2-1; no clear D. This CDR3 is built from 17 residues. Trimming stripped 1 base from V and 0 bases from J, with 14 bases between. Germline CDR1 is SGDLS and CDR2 is YYNGEE. The CDR3 reads CASSVRDSASSYNEQFF. The CDR3 region has the DNA TGTGCCAGCAGCGTACGAGACTCCGCGAGCTCCTACAATGAGCAGTTCTTC. The whole variable domain, filled in from reference TRBV9 and TRBJ2-1, reads DSGVTQTPKHLITATGQRVTLRCSPRSGDLSVYWYQQSLDQGLQFLIQYYNGEERAKGNILERFSAQQFPDLHSELNLSSLELGDSALYFCASSVRDSASSYNEQFFGPGTRLTVL.

The chain couples TRBV7-2 to TRBJ2-7; the D gene is possibly TRBD2 (6 bases). V was cut by 5 bases and J by 5 bases, with 16 bases left in between. Per germline, CDR1 SGHTA and CDR2 FQGNSA. The CDR3 length is 14 residues. The CDR3 is CASSPRRATHEQYF. CDR3 DNA sequence: TGTGCCAGCAGCCCCCGGAGGGCCACGCACGAGCAGTACTTC.

V is TRBV7-8 and J is TRBJ2-7; D remains ambiguous. V was pared by 1 base and J by 0 bases, with 10 bases between. The CDR3 sequence is 15 residues long. Germline V gene data show CDR1 as SGHVS and CDR2 as FQNEAQ. The CDR3 sequence is CASSLGDDFSYEQYF. The DNA of the CDR3 is TGTGCCAGCAGCTTAGGAGATGACTTCTCCTACGAGCAGTACTTC. The full variable domain, in which reference TRBV7-8 and TRBJ2-7 provide the parts outside the CDR3, is GAGVSQSPRYKVAKRGQDVALRCDPISGHVSLFWYQQALGQGPEFLTYFQNEAQLDKSGLPSDRFFAERPEGSVSTLKIQRTQQEDSAVYLCASSLGDDFSYEQYFGPGTRLTVT.

The chain carries TRBV14 and TRBJ2-1; possible D gene TRBD1, 7 bases. Germline CDR1 is SGHDN and CDR2 is FVKESK. The CDR3 consists of 14 residues. V was trimmed by 3 bases and J by 9 bases, leaving 15 bases between them. This CDR3 is CASSHVNRGGEQFF. Written as DNA, the CDR3 is TGTGCCAGCAGCCATGTGAACAGGGGAGGTGAGCAGTTCTTC.

V is TRBV18 and J is TRBJ1-6, with D perhaps matching TRBD1 (6 bases). V was clipped by 6 bases and J by 0 bases, with 18 bases between them. This CDR3 contains 18 residues. CDR1 and CDR2 (germline): KGHSH, LQKENI. CDR3 sequence reads: CASSPKTGDSSYNSPLHF. CDR3 nucleotide sequence: TGTGCCAGCTCCCCGAAGACAGGAGATAGCTCCTATAATTCACCCCTCCACTTT.